This is a list of T cell receptor beta chains from one sample in a study of blood T cell repertoires in COVID-19. The protocol was immunoSEQ multiplex PCR, while the TCRdb copy is restricted to in-frame clones and leaves out a portion. The repertoire includes 220,000 or so clones, around 89% of them detected once, and around 0.8% sits in the top ten. The sequenced sample was PBMCs or T cells enriched from blood (not recorded which). The receptors were sampled from a man aged 50 or older who had been exposed to COVID-19. CDR3s include the opening cysteine and the closing phenylalanine or tryptophan. Fields, in order: clone size, D gene, J gene, V gene, CDR3 protein, CDR3 DNA. A D gene is named only where the DNA matches it firmly. Clone sizes are given selectively: once, few, many, or a class where the clone is expanded.

size: .
D: TRBD1
J: TRBJ1-1
V: TRBV18
CDR3: CASSALTGGNTEAFF
DNA: TGTGCCAGCTCGGCATTGACAGGGGGGAACACTGAAGCTTTCTTT

size: .
D: .
J: TRBJ1-3
V: TRBV30
CDR3: CASIAMRVGNTIYF
DNA: TGTGCCTCGATCGCCATGCGAGTGGGAAACACCATATATTTT

size: .
D: TRBD2
J: TRBJ2-2
V: TRBV7-2
CDR3: CASSPPSGGRTGELFF
DNA: TGTGCCAGCAGCCCTCCTAGCGGGGGACGGACCGGGGAGCTGTTTTTT

size: .
D: TRBD2
J: TRBJ2-5
V: TRBV28
CDR3: CASRHGTILRETQYF
DNA: TGTGCCAGCAGACACGGGACTATTCTTAGAGAGACCCAGTACTTC

size: .
D: TRBD1
J: TRBJ2-3
V: TRBV7-9
CDR3: CASSATGITRSTDTQYF
DNA: TGTGCCAGCAGCGCGACAGGGATAACCCGTTCCACAGATACGCAGTATTTT

size: once
D: TRBD1
J: TRBJ1-2
V: TRBV19
CDR3: CASSGQGALGGYTF
DNA: TGTGCCAGTAGTGGTCAGGGGGCGTTAGGTGGCTACACCTTC

size: .
D: .
J: TRBJ2-1
V: TRBV6-5
CDR3: CASKGLGGREQFF
DNA: TGTGCCAGCAAAGGGCTAGGGGGTCGGGAGCAGTTCTTC

size: .
D: .
J: TRBJ2-6
V: TRBV18
CDR3: CASSPPYSGANVLTF
DNA: TGTGCCAGCTCACCACCGTACTCTGGGGCCAACGTCCTGACTTTC

size: .
D: .
J: TRBJ2-5
V: TRBV10-3
CDR3: CAIRKGSQETQYF
DNA: TGTGCCATCAGGAAGGGGTCTCAAGAGACCCAGTACTTC

size: .
D: TRBD1
J: TRBJ1-2
V: TRBV19
CDR3: CASRNRGYYGYTF
DNA: TGTGCCAGCCGGAACAGGGGTTACTATGGCTACACCTTC

size: few
D: TRBD1
J: TRBJ2-7
V: TRBV6-6
CDR3: CASTRDRDYEQYF
DNA: TGTGCCAGCACCAGGGACAGAGACTACGAGCAGTACTTC

size: .
D: TRBD1
J: TRBJ1-5
V: TRBV27
CDR3: CASSLWGQGAQPQHF
DNA: TGTGCCAGCAGTTTATGGGGACAGGGGGCACAGCCCCAGCATTTT

size: .
D: TRBD1
J: TRBJ1-1
V: TRBV19
CDR3: CASRPGTGRNTEAFF
DNA: TGTGCCAGTAGGCCCGGGACAGGGAGGAACACTGAAGCTTTCTTT

size: .
D: .
J: TRBJ2-1
V: TRBV11-3
CDR3: CASSSVGDEQFF
DNA: TGTGCCAGCAGTTCAGTGGGAGATGAGCAGTTCTTC

size: .
D: .
J: TRBJ2-7
V: TRBV19
CDR3: CASSILGGEQYF
DNA: TGTGCCAGTAGTATTTTGGGGGGCGAGCAGTACTTC

size: .
D: .
J: TRBJ1-2
V: TRBV15
CDR3: CATSRGWGGGGYTF
DNA: TGTGCCACCAGCAGAGGATGGGGGGGTGGTGGCTACACCTTC

size: .
D: .
J: TRBJ2-7
V: TRBV15
CDR3: CATSRGGDLGYEQYF
DNA: TGTGCCACCAGCAGAGGCGGCGATTTAGGCTACGAGCAGTACTTC

size: .
D: TRBD1
J: TRBJ1-2
V: TRBV10-3
CDR3: CAISELRTGRGGYTF
DNA: TGTGCCATCAGTGAGTTAAGGACAGGAAGGGGCGGCTACACCTTC

size: .
D: .
J: TRBJ1-6
V: TRBV27
CDR3: CASSYRGFYNSPLHF
DNA: TGTGCCAGCAGTTACCGGGGGTTCTATAATTCACCCCTCCACTTT

size: .
D: .
J: TRBJ1-2
V: TRBV27
CDR3: CASSHRGGWDYGYTF
DNA: TGTGCCAGCAGTCATAGGGGGGGCTGGGACTATGGCTACACCTTC

size: once
D: TRBD2
J: TRBJ2-3
V: TRBV4-2
CDR3: CASSQGLAGAALDTQYF
DNA: TGTGCCAGCAGCCAAGGACTAGCGGGAGCAGCTTTAGATACGCAGTATTTT

size: .
D: .
J: TRBJ2-1
V: TRBV5-3
CDR3: CARPYRGTSSYNEQFF
DNA: TGTGCCAGACCCTACCGGGGAACAAGCTCCTACAATGAGCAGTTCTTC

size: once
D: TRBD1
J: TRBJ1-2
V: TRBV27
CDR3: CASSRQGYGYTF
DNA: TGTGCCAGCAGTCGACAGGGATATGGCTACACCTTC

size: .
D: .
J: TRBJ1-1
V: TRBV2
CDR3: CASSLEMAVEAFF
DNA: TGTGCCAGCAGTCTCGAGATGGCGGTTGAAGCTTTCTTT

size: .
D: TRBD1
J: TRBJ2-1
V: TRBV12-3/TRBV12-4
CDR3: CASSPQTGSEQFF
DNA: TGTGCCAGCAGTCCCCAGACAGGGTCTGAGCAGTTCTTC

size: .
D: .
J: TRBJ2-2
V: TRBV13
CDR3: CASSLEPNTGELFF
DNA: TGTGCCAGCAGCTTGGAGCCGAACACCGGGGAGCTGTTTTTT

size: .
D: TRBD1
J: TRBJ1-6
V: TRBV19
CDR3: CASSNWNLRGLPLHF
DNA: TGTGCCAGTAGTAATTGGAACCTCAGGGGGCTACCCCTCCACTTT